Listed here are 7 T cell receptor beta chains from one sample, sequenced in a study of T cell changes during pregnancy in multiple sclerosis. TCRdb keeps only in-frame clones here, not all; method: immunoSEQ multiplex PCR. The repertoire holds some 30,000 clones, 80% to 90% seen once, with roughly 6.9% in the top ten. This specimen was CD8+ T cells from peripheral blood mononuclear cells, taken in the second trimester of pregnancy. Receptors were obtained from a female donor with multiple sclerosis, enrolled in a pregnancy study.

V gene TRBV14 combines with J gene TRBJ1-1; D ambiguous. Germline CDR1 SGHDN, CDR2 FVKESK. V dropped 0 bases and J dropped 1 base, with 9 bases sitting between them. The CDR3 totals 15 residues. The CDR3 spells CASSQDRGGNTEAFF. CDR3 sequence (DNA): TGTGCCAGCAGCCAAGATCGGGGAGGGAACACTGAAGCTTTCTTT.

CDR3 amino acids: CASSLTGGGSDYEQYF. The CDR3 DNA is TGTGCCAGCAGCTTAACGGGAGGGGGATCTGACTACGAGCAGTACTTC. This sequence joins TRBV7-3 and TRBJ2-7; D perhaps matches TRBD2 (7 bases). This CDR3 is 16 amino acids long. Trimming shortened V by 0 bases and J by 3 bases, and 15 bases separated the two germline ends. Germline V CDR1 and CDR2: SGHTA, FQGTGA.

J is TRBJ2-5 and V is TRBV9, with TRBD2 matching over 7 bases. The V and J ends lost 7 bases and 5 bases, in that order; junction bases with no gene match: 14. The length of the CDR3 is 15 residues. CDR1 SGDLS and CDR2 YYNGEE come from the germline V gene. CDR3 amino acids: CASSSGLVVYETQYF. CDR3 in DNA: TGTGCCAGCTCATCCGGACTAGTTGTCTACGAGACCCAGTACTTC.

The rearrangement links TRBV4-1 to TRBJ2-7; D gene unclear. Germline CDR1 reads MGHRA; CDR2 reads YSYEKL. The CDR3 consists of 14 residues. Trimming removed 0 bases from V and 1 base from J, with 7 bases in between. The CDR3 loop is CASSQEQSSYEQYF. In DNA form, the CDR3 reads TGCGCCAGCAGCCAAGAACAGAGTTCCTACGAGCAGTACTTC.

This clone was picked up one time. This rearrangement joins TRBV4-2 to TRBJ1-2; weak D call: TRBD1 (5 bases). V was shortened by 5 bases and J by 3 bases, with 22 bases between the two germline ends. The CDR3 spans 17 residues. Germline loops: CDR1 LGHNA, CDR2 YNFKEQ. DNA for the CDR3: TGTGCCAGCAGCTTAAAGTCGGGGGGAGCTTCGGACTATGGCTACACCTTC. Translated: CASSLKSGGASDYGYTF.

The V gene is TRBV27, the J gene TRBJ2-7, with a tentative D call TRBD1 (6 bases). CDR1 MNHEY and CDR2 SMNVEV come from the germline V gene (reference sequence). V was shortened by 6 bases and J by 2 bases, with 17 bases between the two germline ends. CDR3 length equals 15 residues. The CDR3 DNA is TGTGCCAGCAGATTTCGCCGGGACATAACCTACGAGCAGTACTTC. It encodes CASRFRRDITYEQYF.

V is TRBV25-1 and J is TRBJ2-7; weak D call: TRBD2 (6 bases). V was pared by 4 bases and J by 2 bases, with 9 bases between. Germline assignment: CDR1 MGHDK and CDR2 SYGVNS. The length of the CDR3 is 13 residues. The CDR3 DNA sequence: TGTGCCAGCAGTGGGAGCGGGCCCTACGAGCAGTACTTC. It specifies CASSGSGPYEQYF.